Sequencing of this T cell receptor beta chain was carried out in a study of OX40 agonist ivuxolimab in advanced cancers. Study-wide findings and caveats: The mean number of expanded clones was higher in CD8+ T cells than in CD4+.

As regards this clone: Its antigen remains unidentified.

Assay: immunoSEQ multiplex PCR; the TCRdb copy retains only in-frame clones and omits some. The sample has under 25,000 clones; around four fifths are singletons. Trimming stripped 4 bases from V and 5 bases from J, with 14 bases between. The CDR3 loop spans 14 amino acids. In germline, CDR1 is SNHLY, CDR2 FYNNEI. Sequenced here: CD4+ or CD8+ T cells sorted from blood, sampled in a trial of the OX40 agonist ivuxolimab. The sequence was obtained from an adult with an advanced solid tumor such as melanoma, head and neck, liver or kidney cancer. This chain uses TRBV2 with TRBJ1-1; D uncertain. CDR3: CASSGPTRGTEAFF. DNA for the CDR3: TGTGCCAGCAGTGGCCCGACCCGCGGAACTGAAGCTTTCTTT.